This TCR beta chain was documented in a study of shared clonotypes between healthy human individuals. Study context: Per-donor plates numbered three CD4 naive, three CD4 memory, two CD8 naive and one CD8 memory. General study findings and limits: Researchers sampled only blood; tissue repertoires likely differ. For sorted subsets, rarefaction showed incomplete sequencing despite large depth.

The naive CD8 subset, CD45RO-negative cells positively selected for CCR7, excluded terminally differentiated effector memory CD45RA+ cells. CDR3 size: 17 residues. The germline V and J ends were trimmed by 3 bases and 1 base, with 16 bases remaining between them. Germline assignment: CDR1 SGHRS and CDR2 YFSETQ. As for this clone: Its antigen remains unknown.

Profiled with immunoSEQ multiplex PCR; TCRdb holds only in-frame clones, not every one. Of 2 million or so clones listed, less than 95% are singletons. Source material: naive CD8+ T cells sorted from blood. This rearrangement joins TRBV5-1 to TRBJ2-2; weak D call: TRBD2 (5 bases). The receptor's source is a man younger than 35 in good health. The CDR3 DNA sequence: TGCGCCAGCAGCTGGCTAAGGGAGACCGGGAACACCGGGGAGCTGTTTTTT. Translating gives CASSWLRETGNTGELFF.